Listed here is a single T cell receptor beta chain. Its specificity is unknown. Sorted out of PBMCs were CD4+ T cells and CD8+ T cells. The source of the sample is a study of CD8+ T cells in alopecia areata. Isolated RNA was reverse transcribed into cDNA used as the sequencing template. TCRdb's copy holds only in-frame clones and misses some; the assay was immunoSEQ multiplex PCR. The data contain roughly 250,000 clones, about two thirds of them singletons. Overall study results and limits: Normal scalp showed lower clonality than lesional scalp, especially alopecia totalis/universalis.

Trimming stripped 7 bases from V and 4 bases from J, with 13 bases between. This CDR3 comprises 12 residues. Looked up from germline, CDR1 is SQVTM and CDR2 is ANQGSEA. The clonotype comes from a human donor with alopecia areata. The sequencing here drew on CD4+ T cells sorted from blood, taken at week 0. V usage is TRBV29-1 and J usage is TRBJ1-1, with TRBD1 as a possible D gene (6 bases). The CDR3 loop is CSARTEITEAFF. The CDR3 DNA sequence: TGCAGCGCCAGGACAGAAATCACTGAAGCTTTCTTT.